The sample holds many counts of the clone carrying this T cell receptor beta chain. Antigen: not known. For the second PCR, which ran for about 7 to 11 cycles, a sample-barcoded 5' primer and a J-beta primer mix were used. TCRdb analysed the 5' RACE reads with MiXCR anew, one entry per CDR3 protein. The sample holds 850,000 or so distinct CDR3 sequences, around 28% seen once. This sample was taken from a study of blood T cells in healthy people across ages. Findings and caveats of the study: Estimated diversity, derived from one million T cells, was regarded as an underestimate.

The CDR3 consists of 15 residues. The V and J ends lost 4 bases and 3 bases respectively, with 11 bases between them. Germline V gene data show CDR1 as SGHRS and CDR2 as YFSETQ. Material: blood. The chain joins TRBV5-1 to TRBJ2-6, with D perhaps TRBD1 or TRBD2 (6 bases each). The sequence was obtained from a woman older than 75 in good health. This CDR3 reads CASSVRGVGANVLTF. The DNA for the CDR3 is TGCGCCAGCAGCGTTAGGGGGGTTGGGGCCAACGTCCTGACTTTC.